This T cell receptor beta chain was observed in a study of PD-1 blockade in classical Hodgkin lymphoma. Clones were read by immunoSEQ multiplex PCR, and TCRdb kept only the in-frame ones, dropping some. The data show 30,000 or so clones, more than 80% seen once. The ends were cut back, 4 bases at V and 4 bases at J, with 16 bases in the middle. The CDR3 is 15 residues long. CDR1 is SGHTA and CDR2 is FQGNSA in the germline V gene. Each patient's relapse followed autologous stem cell transplantation, and brentuximab vedotin exposure varied. Magnetic depletion of unwanted cells isolated CD4+ T cells from thawed PBMCs.

This sequence joins TRBV7-2 and TRBJ1-2; D is perhaps TRBD1 (6 bases). This sequence was found in a human donor with classical Hodgkin lymphoma. This specimen was CD4+ T cells from blood, taken at baseline. DNA for the CDR3: TGTGCCAGCAGCTCAAGTCCCGGGACATTCTATGGCTACACCTTC. It specifies CASSSSPGTFYGYTF.